The next 21 T cell receptor beta chains were all read from a single sample in a study of T cell repertoires in cytomegalovirus infection. Their specific antigens are unknown. TCRdb redid the calling of the reads with MiXCR, one entry per CDR3 protein. The sample contains fewer than 85,000 distinct CDR3 sequences, about half of which appear only once. Sample: CD8+ T cells from cultured PBMCs, taken from culture after CMV antigen stimulation. These receptor sequences come from a human donor in good health (CMV status not recorded). Some clones in this sample may be carry-over from other donors' samples.

The rearrangement links TRBV15 to TRBJ2-1; a weak D match, TRBD2 (6 bases). V was clipped by 0 bases and J by 2 bases, with 11 bases between them. This CDR3 has 16 residues. Germline lookup yields CDR1 LNHNV and CDR2 YYDKDF (reference sequence). CDR3 DNA sequence: TGTGCCACCAGCAGAGATGGTACGGGGGCCTACAATGAGCAGTTCTTC. It is translated as CATSRDGTGAYNEQFF.

This clonotype turned up a few times. This chain uses TRBV7-8 with TRBJ1-2; TRBD1 matches at 7 bases. Losses at the gene ends were 0 bases for V and 4 bases for J; bases not matched to a gene: 5. The CDR3 has 15 amino acids. The germline gives CDR1 SGHVS, CDR2 FQNEAQ. The CDR3 DNA is TGTGCCAGCAGCTTAGCAGCAGGGGGAGTCTATGGCTACACCTTC. Translating gives CASSLAAGGVYGYTF. The complete variable domain, with remaining parts taken from reference TRBV7-8 and TRBJ1-2, reads GAGVSQSPRYKVAKRGQDVALRCDPISGHVSLFWYQQALGQGPEFLTYFQNEAQLDKSGLPSDRFFAERPEGSVSTLKIQRTQQEDSAVYLCASSLAAGGVYGYTFGSGTRLTVV.

This chain links TRBV19 with TRBJ2-1; a possible D gene is TRBD2 (6 bases). Germline V gene lookup returns CDR1 LNHDA and CDR2 SQIVND (reference sequence). Trimming stripped 5 bases from V and 9 bases from J, with 26 bases between. CDR3 length equals 17 residues. The CDR3 loop is CASSPGVEGDANVEQFF. CDR3 bases: TGTGCCAGTAGTCCGGGGGTGGAGGGCGATGCCAATGTTGAGCAGTTCTTC.

In this sample, this clonotype turned up a few times. V gene TRBV7-2 combines with J gene TRBJ2-5, with TRBD1 matching 8 bases. Germline lookup yields CDR1 SGHTA and CDR2 FQGNSA. The CDR3 has 13 amino acids. Trimming at V came to 8 bases and at J to 3 bases, leaving 5 bases not matched to a gene. This chain's CDR3 is CASHGTGKETQYF. CDR3 nucleotides: TGTGCCAGCCACGGGACAGGAAAAGAGACCCAGTACTTC.

J is TRBJ2-2 and V is TRBV7-2; the D gene is possibly TRBD1 (6 bases). Germline assignment: CDR1 SGHTA and CDR2 FQGNSA. Trimming pared 6 bases from V and 4 bases from J, leaving 12 bases between. The CDR3 loop spans 14 amino acids. CDR3 protein: CASSPRGSTGELFF. The CDR3 region has the DNA TGTGCCAGCAGTCCTAGGGGGAGCACCGGGGAGCTGTTTTTT.

The gene calls are TRBV7-9 and TRBJ2-1; TRBD1 is a possible D gene (6 bases). Per the germline V gene, CDR1 is SEHNR and CDR2 is FQNEAQ (reference sequence). Trimming removed 5 bases at V and 7 bases at J, with 21 bases between. This CDR3 contains 16 residues. CDR3 DNA: TGTGCCAGCAGCCCGACGGATACAGGGACCGGGAATGAGCAGTTCTTC. Translating it yields CASSPTDTGTGNEQFF.

The chain is built from TRBV7-8 and TRBJ1-4, with 7 bases fitting TRBD1. The J segment lost 0 bases and the V segment lost 5 bases, leaving 3 bases of the junction unmatched. The germline V gene encodes CDR1 SGHVS and CDR2 FQNEAQ. CDR3 length: 15 amino acids. The CDR3 loop is CASSGTVATNEKLFF. Written as DNA, the CDR3 is TGTGCCAGCAGCGGGACAGTTGCAACTAATGAAAAACTGTTTTTT. Filled out from reference TRBV7-8 and TRBJ1-4, the complete variable domain reads GAGVSQSPRYKVAKRGQDVALRCDPISGHVSLFWYQQALGQGPEFLTYFQNEAQLDKSGLPSDRFFAERPEGSVSTLKIQRTQQEDSAVYLCASSGTVATNEKLFFGSGTQLSVL.

This clonotype was picked up a small number of times. The chain carries TRBV7-9 and TRBJ2-5, with D perhaps TRBD2 (5 bases). Germline V gives CDR1 SEHNR, CDR2 FQNEAQ (reference sequence). V lost 1 base, J lost 2 bases, and 8 bases lay in between. The CDR3 is 14 residues long. The CDR3 DNA reads as TGTGCCAGCAGCTTAGGAGGGATTCAAGAGACCCAGTACTTC. It is translated as CASSLGGIQETQYF.

In this sample, this clonotype turned up a few times. The V gene is TRBV6-5, the J gene TRBJ1-2, with D tentatively TRBD1 (6 bases). CDR1 and CDR2 from the germline V gene are MNHEY and SVGAGI. The CDR3 runs to 14 residues. The ends were cut back, 0 bases at V and 4 bases at J, with 9 bases in the middle. CDR3 sequence (DNA): TGTGCCAGCAGTTACTCGGAGGGGGGCTATGGCTACACCTTC. The encoded protein is CASSYSEGGYGYTF.

J is TRBJ1-2 and V is TRBV2; D not certain. Trimming shortened V by 3 bases and J by 13 bases, and 12 bases separated the two germline ends. CDR3 length: 11 amino acids. Germline V lookup: CDR1 SNHLY, CDR2 FYNNEI. The CDR3 is CASSERGEITF. CDR3 nucleotide sequence: TGTGCCAGCAGTGAGCGGGGTGAAATCACCTTC.

This chain connects TRBV2 to TRBJ2-3, with 13 bases fitting TRBD2. V lost 4 bases, J lost 5 bases, and 3 bases stayed unmatched. This CDR3 is 15 amino acids long. Germline CDR1 and CDR2: SNHLY and FYNNEI. CDR3 amino acids: CASSGTSGGQDTQYF. Here the CDR3 DNA reads TGTGCCAGCAGTGGGACTAGCGGGGGTCAAGATACGCAGTATTTT.

This clonotype was observed many times. The J gene is TRBJ1-4, the V gene TRBV12-3 or TRBV12-4; 12 positions match TRBD1. Trimming cost V 5 bases and J 1 base; bases outside gene matches: 17. The CDR3 is made up of 21 amino acids. The CDR3 DNA follows: TGTGCCAGCAGTCATCTCCGGGACAGGGGGCGCGCAGTAGGAACTAATGAAAAACTGTTTTTT. Translated: CASSHLRDRGRAVGTNEKLFF.

This clonotype came up many times. The chain couples TRBV12-3 or TRBV12-4 to TRBJ2-7; D not resolved. Trimming shortened V by 6 bases and J by 2 bases, and 11 bases separated the two germline ends. This CDR3 spans 13 amino acids. Written as DNA, the CDR3 is TGTGCCAGCAGCCTACGACAAGCCTACGAGCAGTACTTC. Protein: CASSLRQAYEQYF.

The V call is TRBV6-1, the J call TRBJ2-5; 9 nucleotides align to TRBD2. Germline loops: CDR1 MNHNS, CDR2 SASEGT. This CDR3 has 19 residues. V shed 5 bases, J shed 4 bases, and the junction held 20 bases outside the gene matches. CDR3 residues: CASSSLNALSGRRGETQYF. As DNA, the CDR3 is TGTGCCAGCAGTTCCCTCAATGCCCTCAGCGGGAGGAGGGGAGAGACCCAGTACTTC.

This sequence joins TRBV12-3 or TRBV12-4 and TRBJ1-4; D unresolved. This CDR3 has 12 amino acids. The germline V and J ends were trimmed by 5 bases and 3 bases, with 4 bases remaining between them. The CDR3 spells CASSTPNEKLFF. The CDR3 coding sequence is TGTGCCAGCAGTACCCCTAATGAAAAACTGTTTTTT.

This clonotype was counted only a few times. J is TRBJ1-4 and V is TRBV7-8, with D maybe TRBD1 (5 bases). In germline, CDR1 is SGHVS, CDR2 FQNEAQ. There are 16 residues in the CDR3. Between the trimmed V and J ends, which lost 2 bases and 7 bases, there was a span of 17 bases. DNA for the CDR3: TGTGCCAGCAGCTTAACTCCTGGAGGGGCTCGTGAAAAACTGTTTTTT. Translation gives CASSLTPGGAREKLFF.

The J gene is TRBJ2-5, the V gene TRBV25-1; 7 bases line up with TRBD1. The CDR3 has 15 amino acids. The V gene end was trimmed by 3 bases and the J gene end by 2 bases; junction bases not matched to a gene: 6. Germline V CDR1 and CDR2: MGHDK, SYGVNS. In DNA, the CDR3 is TGTGCCAGCAGTGACACTCGACAGGGACAAGAGACCCAGTACTTC. Amino acid sequence: CASSDTRQGQETQYF.

Only a few counts were recorded for this clonotype. The chain is built from TRBV6-2 or TRBV6-3 and TRBJ2-4; maybe TRBD1 (6 bases). Germline V gene lookup returns CDR1 MNHEY and CDR2 SVGEGT. CDR3 size: 15 residues. The germline V and J ends were trimmed by 5 bases and 0 bases, with 11 bases remaining between them. DNA for the CDR3: TGTGCCAGCAGTCCCCGGGACATAGCCAAAAACATTCAGTACTTC. Its protein is CASSPRDIAKNIQYF.

The V gene is TRBV7-3, the J gene TRBJ2-1, with 10 bases aligning to TRBD2. The CDR3 covers 17 residues. The V gene end was trimmed by 4 bases and the J gene end by 4 bases; junction bases not matched to a gene: 10. Germline V gene sequence: CDR1 SGHTA, CDR2 FQGTGA. The CDR3 spells CASSSGTGLAPYNEQFF. CDR3 DNA sequence: TGTGCCAGCAGCTCAGGGACGGGACTAGCGCCATACAATGAGCAGTTCTTC.

The V call is TRBV29-1, the J call TRBJ2-7, with 12 bases that match TRBD2. The CDR3 has 14 amino acids. The germline gives CDR1 SQVTM, CDR2 ANQGSEA. The J segment lost 5 bases and the V segment lost 5 bases, leaving 7 bases of the junction unmatched. The CDR3 spells CSVSGLAGTHEQYF. The CDR3 region has the DNA TGCAGCGTTAGCGGACTAGCGGGAACCCACGAGCAGTACTTC.

The sample holds many counts of this clonotype. The V call is TRBV20-1, the J call TRBJ2-1, with TRBD2 as a possible D gene (5 bases). Trimming took 0 bases from V and 0 from J, leaving 9 bases between them. The CDR3 length is 15 residues. Germline V CDR1 and CDR2: DFQATT, SNEGSKA (reference sequence). The CDR3, as DNA: TGCAGTGCTAGAGATATTGGGAGCTCCTACAATGAGCAGTTCTTC. This codes for CSARDIGSSYNEQFF.